The 11 T cell receptor beta chains below come from one sample, sequenced in a study of shared clonotypes between healthy human individuals. Clones were read by immunoSEQ multiplex PCR, and TCRdb kept only the in-frame ones, dropping some. The repertoire has about 600,000 clones, around 97% of them found once; the top ten carry roughly 0.055%. Specimen: naive CD4+ T cells sorted from blood. The subset was: CD45RA+ positively selected. These TCRs come from a woman in her twenties or thirties in good health.

Turning to this clone: The same CDR3 can be traced to other DNA sequences in this sample. The rearrangement uses TRBV10-2 and TRBJ2-7, with D uncertain. V was cut by 3 bases and J by 4 bases, with 10 bases left in between. The V gene's germline CDR1 is WSHSY and CDR2 SAAADI. The CDR3 length is 13 residues. The CDR3 spells CASSENRNYEQYF. CDR3 in DNA: TGCGCCAGCAGTGAAAACAGAAATTACGAGCAGTACTTC.

V usage is TRBV11-2 and J usage is TRBJ2-1; 7 bases map to TRBD2. The CDR3 consists of 16 residues. Germline V gene sequence: CDR1 SGHAT, CDR2 FQNNGV. V was clipped by 6 bases and J by 7 bases; unmatched bases: 15. CDR3 nucleotide sequence: TGTGCCAGCAGTCTAACGGCTCTAGCGGCCAAGAATGAGCAGTTCTTC. Amino acids: CASSLTALAAKNEQFF.

The chain combines TRBV6-6 with TRBJ1-5, with 9 bases identical to TRBD1. Germline lookup yields CDR1 MNHNY and CDR2 SVGAGI (reference sequence). The CDR3 is made up of 15 amino acids. V trimming: 6 bases; J trimming: 4 bases; junction bases outside the gene matches: 7. This CDR3 is CASRITGTGNQPQHF. CDR3 nucleotide sequence: TGTGCCAGCAGGATCACCGGGACAGGGAATCAGCCCCAGCATTTT.

DNA of the CDR3: TGTGCCAGCAGTTTGACAGGGGGCACCCCCCCCGGGGAGCTGTTTTTT. Protein sequence: CASSLTGGTPPGELFF. This chain links TRBV28 with TRBJ2-2, with 10 nucleotides matching TRBD1. Germline V CDR1 and CDR2: MDHEN, SYDVKM. The CDR3 has 16 amino acids. J was trimmed by 6 bases and V by 3 bases; bases with no gene match: 7.

The rearrangement links TRBV7-2 to TRBJ2-1; D is uncertain. CDR3 length: 17 amino acids. The germline V gene encodes CDR1 SGHTA and CDR2 FQGNSA. V was cut by 5 bases and J by 0 bases, with 17 bases left in between. In nucleotides, the CDR3 is TGTGCCAGCAGCCCACTCCAGACTGCTAGCTCCTACAATGAGCAGTTCTTC. It translates to CASSPLQTASSYNEQFF.

DNA of the CDR3: TGTGCCAGCAGCTTAGGGGGGGAGACTGAAGCTTTCTTT. The encoded protein is CASSLGGETEAFF. This sequence joins TRBV7-8 and TRBJ1-1, with a weak D call TRBD1 (5 bases). Germline assignment: CDR1 SGHVS and CDR2 FQNEAQ. V dropped 1 base and J dropped 5 bases, with 8 bases sitting between them. The CDR3 covers 13 residues.

The chain joins TRBV11-2 to TRBJ2-7; unclear D gene. Germline-derived CDR1 and CDR2 are SGHAT and FQNNGV. This CDR3 spans 14 amino acids. The V end lost 2 bases, the J end lost 3 bases, and 11 bases lay between the germline ends. CDR3 in DNA: TGTGCCAGCAGCTTATCGCTGGAAAACTACGAGCAGTACTTC. It codes for CASSLSLENYEQYF. Full variable domain (outside the CDR3, taken from reference TRBV11-2 and TRBJ2-7): EAGVAQSPRYKIIEKRQSVAFWCNPISGHATLYWYQQILGQGPKLLIQFQNNGVVDDSQLPKDRFSAERLKGVDSTLKIQPAKLEDSAVYLCASSLSLENYEQYFGPGTRLTVT.

V usage is TRBV18 and J usage is TRBJ2-1, with 7 bases matching TRBD2. V was pared by 3 bases and J by 4 bases, with 9 bases of the junction left unmatched. The CDR3 sequence is 16 residues long. Germline V gene data show CDR1 as KGHSH and CDR2 as LQKENI. The CDR3 sequence: CASSPKTSGKYNEQFF. The CDR3 nucleotides are TGTGCCAGCTCACCGAAGACGAGCGGGAAATACAATGAGCAGTTCTTC.

This clone has a single count. The chain has TRBV19 and TRBJ2-2; D possibly corresponds to TRBD2 (5 bases). The CDR3 sequence is 14 residues long. With 2 bases removed from V and 3 bases from J, the gap between germline ends came to 7 bases. From germline, CDR1 is LNHDA and CDR2 SQIVND (reference sequence). The chain's CDR3 is CASSILGDTGELFF. CDR3 bases: TGTGCCAGTAGTATATTGGGAGACACCGGGGAGCTGTTTTTT.

The genes are TRBV10-2 and TRBJ2-5; D gene uncertain. CDR3 length equals 12 residues. Germline V gene data show CDR1 as WSHSY and CDR2 as SAAADI. V dropped 1 base and J dropped 0 bases, with 0 bases sitting between them. CDR3 bases: TGCGCCAGCAGTGAGTACCAAGAGACCCAGTACTTC. It specifies CASSEYQETQYF.

This chain links TRBV28 with TRBJ1-5, with 9 bases aligning to TRBD1. This CDR3 has 14 residues. Germline V gene data show CDR1 as MDHEN and CDR2 as SYDVKM. This chain's CDR3 is CANRGTGNNQPQHF. The CDR3 DNA is TGTGCAAACAGGGGGACAGGGAACAATCAGCCCCAGCATTTT.